The subject of this entry is one T cell receptor beta chain. No antigen is known for it. The assay was immunoSEQ multiplex PCR, and TCRdb's table has in-frame clones only and misses some. Among just under 85,000 clones, 86% were seen once, and the ten largest hold 8.7%. This entry comes from a study of T cell responses to AZD1222 COVID-19 vaccine. Study-wide results and limits: Donors were mostly white British, more females; clonal diversity possibly underestimated. Two AZD1222 administrations were followed by greater Spike-specific TCR breadth and depth.

This CDR3 is 13 amino acids long. V lost 0 bases and J lost 6, with 7 bases in between. Germline V gene data show CDR1 as SGDLS and CDR2 as YYNGEE. This sample comprised peripheral blood, obtained on day 0 of AZD1222 vaccination. This TCR derives from an adult in good health. V gene TRBV9 combines with J gene TRBJ1-5; tentatively, D is TRBD1 (5 bases). The CDR3 reads CASSVGGGQPQHF. Here the CDR3 DNA reads TGTGCCAGCAGCGTAGGGGGGGGTCAGCCCCAGCATTTT.